Below are 26 T cell receptor beta chains sequenced from a single sample in a study of blood T cell repertoires in COVID-19. Only in-frame clones appear in the TCRdb table, and some are missing; sequencing was by immunoSEQ multiplex PCR. Found here are about 74,000 clones, about 83% of them singletons; the top ten hold less than 45%. Sample: peripheral blood. The receptors stem from a man in his 70s with acute or convalescent COVID-19.

In this sample, this clone turned up a few times. The CDR3 coding sequence is TGTGCCAGCAGTCCGGGACTACGCACAGATACGCAGTATTTT. Amino acid sequence: CASSPGLRTDTQYF. The genes are TRBV7-9 and TRBJ2-3; 7 bases are shared with TRBD2. The CDR3 runs to 14 residues. The V segment lost 6 bases and the J segment 1 base; nucleotides outside the gene matches: 4. The germline V gene encodes CDR1 SEHNR and CDR2 FQNEAQ (reference sequence).

This clone was detected a few times. V and J are TRBV27 and TRBJ2-7; weak D call: TRBD2 (5 bases). CDR3 length: 12 amino acids. The V end lost 5 bases, the J end lost 4 bases, and 9 bases lay between the germline ends. Germline CDR1 and CDR2: MNHEY and SMNVEV (reference sequence). As DNA, the CDR3 is TGTGCCAGCAGTCCGGACTGGTACGAGCAGTACTTC. It yields the protein CASSPDWYEQYF.

The rearrangement links TRBV5-1 to TRBJ2-1; the D gene is possibly TRBD2 (6 bases). This CDR3 spans 14 amino acids. Germline V gives CDR1 SGHRS, CDR2 YFSETQ. Trimming cost V 5 bases and J 9 bases, with 18 bases left between them. CDR3 nucleotide sequence: TGCGCCAGCAGGGAGGGACCCATAGAGGGTGAGCAGTTCTTC. Its translation is CASREGPIEGEQFF. Based on the CDR3 plus reference TRBV5-1 and TRBJ2-1, the full variable domain is KAGVTQTPRYLIKTRGQQVTLSCSPISGHRSVSWYQQTPGQGLQFLFEYFSETQRNKGNFPGRFSGRQFSNSRSEMNVSTLELGDSALYLCASREGPIEGEQFFGPGTRLTVL.

This chain uses TRBV19 with TRBJ2-1; 7 nucleotides line up with TRBD1. Germline-derived CDR1 and CDR2 are LNHDA and SQIVND (reference sequence). The ends lost 8 bases at V and 4 bases at J; junction bases unmatched: 5. The CDR3 spans 13 residues. CDR3 nucleotides: TGTGCCAGTTCACAGGGGCAGTACAATGAGCAGTTCTTC. It is translated as CASSQGQYNEQFF. The whole variable domain, remainder taken from reference TRBV19 and TRBJ2-1, is DGGITQSPKYLFRKEGQNVTLSCEQNLNHDAMYWYRQDPGQGLRLIYYSQIVNDFQKGDIAEGYSVSREKKESFPLTVTSAQKNPTAFYLCASSQGQYNEQFFGPGTRLTVL.

Concerning this clone: Other nucleotide sequences from this sample produce the same CDR3. The chain's CDR3 is CASSSAGLTGYTF. The CDR3 region has the DNA TGTGCCAGCAGCTCGGCGGGCCTAACGGGCTACACCTTC. V and J are TRBV7-9 and TRBJ1-2; D gene ambiguous. Trimming cost V 4 bases and J 8 bases, with 14 bases left between them. The CDR3 loop spans 13 amino acids. Germline V lookup: CDR1 SEHNR, CDR2 FQNEAQ (reference sequence).

The rearrangement joins TRBV15 to TRBJ1-4; 8 nucleotides line up with TRBD1. Trimming removed 6 bases from V and 10 bases from J; junction bases left unmatched: 10. Germline V lookup: CDR1 LNHNV, CDR2 YYDKDF (reference sequence). The CDR3 is 14 amino acids. CDR3 DNA: TGTGCCACCAGAGCCCCGGGACAGGCCGTAAAACTGTTTTTT. This codes for CATRAPGQAVKLFF. The whole variable domain, remainder taken from reference TRBV15 and TRBJ1-4, is DAMVIQNPRYQVTQFGKPVTLSCSQTLNHNVMYWYQQKSSQAPKLLFHYYDKDFNNEADTPDNFQSRRPNTSFCFLDIRSPGLGDTAMYLCATRAPGQAVKLFFGSGTQLSVL.

The CDR3 region has the DNA TGTGCCAGCAGCTTAACGTTTAGCGGGAGTCCCGGGGATACGCAGTATTTT. It translates to CASSLTFSGSPGDTQYF. The chain carries TRBV7-2 and TRBJ2-3; 9 nucleotides align to TRBD2. Unmatched junction bases numbered 12, after V lost 2 bases and J lost 6 bases. The CDR3 contains 17 residues. The V gene's germline CDR1 is SGHTA and CDR2 FQGNSA.

The chain is built from TRBV5-1 and TRBJ1-3; 7 nucleotides line up with TRBD1. The junction had 14 bases not matched to a gene; V was cut back by 3 bases and J by 2 bases. Germline V gene data show CDR1 as SGHRS and CDR2 as YFSETQ. The CDR3 is 18 amino acids. The CDR3 spells CASSSVTGPGIAGNTIYF. The CDR3 bases are TGCGCCAGCAGCTCCGTGACAGGGCCTGGGATTGCTGGAAACACCATATATTTT.

J is TRBJ2-7 and V is TRBV2, with unresolved D. Trimming shortened V by 4 bases and J by 6 bases, and 19 bases separated the two germline ends. Germline V gives CDR1 SNHLY, CDR2 FYNNEI. The CDR3 totals 15 residues. The CDR3 is CASSVGNSRNGEQYF. The CDR3 DNA reads as TGTGCCAGCAGTGTTGGCAACTCCAGGAACGGCGAGCAGTACTTC.

In this sample, this clone turned up a few times. This chain joins TRBV25-1 and TRBJ2-3, with 8 bases fitting TRBD1. This CDR3 has 16 residues. In germline, CDR1 is MGHDK, CDR2 SYGVNS. Losses at the gene ends were 5 bases for V and 2 bases for J; bases not matched to a gene: 9. The DNA of the CDR3 is TGTGCCAGCAGTCCCCCCGGGACAGGCCTCACAGATACGCAGTATTTT. Translating it yields CASSPPGTGLTDTQYF.

The gene calls are TRBV29-1 and TRBJ2-5, with a tentative D call TRBD2 (6 bases). Between the trimmed V and J ends, which lost 6 bases and 5 bases, there was a span of 16 bases. The germline V gene has CDR1 SQVTM and CDR2 ANQGSEA. The CDR3 sequence is 13 residues long. CDR3 nucleotide sequence: TGCAGCGTAAAGGGGCGGGACGCGGAGACCCAGTACTTC. Translated: CSVKGRDAETQYF.

The chain uses TRBV5-1 and TRBJ1-1; no firm D call. Germline V lookup: CDR1 SGHRS, CDR2 YFSETQ. The CDR3 is 13 amino acids. The V and J ends lost 4 bases and 3 bases respectively, with 10 bases between them. CDR3 coding DNA: TGCGCCAGCAGCCTCTTCGGTCACACTGAAGCTTTCTTT. It encodes CASSLFGHTEAFF.

The J gene is TRBJ2-1, the V gene TRBV27, with 12 bases lining up with TRBD2. Germline-derived CDR1 and CDR2 are MNHEY and SMNVEV (reference sequence). Germline trimming cut 6 bases from V and 8 bases from J; bases unmatched to any gene: 17. There are 18 residues in the CDR3. The CDR3 sequence: CASRMFLAGGAINDEQFF. The CDR3 coding sequence is TGTGCCAGCAGGATGTTCCTAGCGGGGGGGGCCATTAACGATGAGCAGTTCTTC.

The V and J genes are TRBV19 and TRBJ1-1; D is undetermined. Germline CDR1 reads LNHDA; CDR2 reads SQIVND (reference sequence). Trimming pared 3 bases from V and 5 bases from J, leaving 10 bases between. The CDR3 has 13 amino acids. The CDR3 DNA follows: TGTGCCAGTAGTATGGGCGTTGAGACTGAAGCTTTCTTT. It codes for CASSMGVETEAFF. Looking up the rest from reference TRBV19 and TRBJ1-1 gives the full variable domain: DGGITQSPKYLFRKEGQNVTLSCEQNLNHDAMYWYRQDPGQGLRLIYYSQIVNDFQKGDIAEGYSVSREKKESFPLTVTSAQKNPTAFYLCASSMGVETEAFFGQGTRLTVV.

This sequence joins TRBV2 and TRBJ2-3, with 7 bases matching TRBD2. Germline loops: CDR1 SNHLY, CDR2 FYNNEI. With 6 bases clipped from V and 2 bases from J, the junction kept 8 bases outside the gene matches. This CDR3 comprises 15 residues. As DNA, the CDR3 is TGTGCCAGCAGGGGGGGAGGGCCCTTCACAGATACGCAGTATTTT. Residues: CASRGGGPFTDTQYF.

In its sample, this clone was seen a few times. The rearrangement uses TRBV19 and TRBJ1-6; the match to TRBD1 covers 10 bases. Trimming at V came to 4 bases and at J to 10 bases, leaving 7 bases not matched to a gene. CDR1 is LNHDA and CDR2 is SQIVND in the germline V gene (reference sequence). The CDR3 covers 15 residues. The CDR3 DNA reads TGTGCCAGTAGTACTCTCGGACAGGGGGACTCACCCCTCCACTTT. It is translated as CASSTLGQGDSPLHF.

The rearrangement uses TRBV11-3 and TRBJ2-5; 7 positions agree with TRBD2. The CDR3 runs to 14 residues. V shed 1 base and J 5 bases; nucleotides not matched to a gene: 4. Germline CDR1 reads SGHNT; CDR2 reads YENEEA. The CDR3 is CASSLVSSGETQYF. CDR3 bases: TGTGCCAGCAGCTTAGTTTCTAGCGGCGAGACCCAGTACTTC.

V and J are TRBV30 and TRBJ2-3; weak D call: TRBD2 (6 bases). The CDR3 spans 14 residues. CDR1 and CDR2 (germline): GTSNPN, SVGIG (reference sequence). V dropped 0 bases and J dropped 2 bases, with 9 bases sitting between them. In DNA form, the CDR3 reads TGTGCCTGGAGTGTAGGCGGGGCCACAGATACGCAGTATTTT. Its protein product is CAWSVGGATDTQYF. The whole variable domain, filled in from reference TRBV30 and TRBJ2-3, reads SQTIHQWPATLVQPVGSPLSLECTVEGTSNPNLYWYRQAAGRGLQLLFYSVGIGQISSEVPQNLSASRPQDRQFILSSKKLLLSDSGFYLCAWSVGGATDTQYFGPGTRLTVL.

V is TRBV24-1 and J is TRBJ1-3; 8 bases are shared with TRBD1. Germline assignment: CDR1 KGHDR and CDR2 SFDVKD. This CDR3 region has 19 residues. V shed 2 bases and J 0 bases; nucleotides not matched to a gene: 11. CDR3 residues: CATSDWGWDRRDSGNTIYF. DNA of the CDR3: TGTGCCACCAGTGATTGGGGTTGGGACAGGCGAGACTCTGGAAACACCATATATTTT.

V is TRBV27 and J is TRBJ2-7; D possibly corresponds to TRBD1 (6 bases). The germline V and J ends were trimmed by 8 bases and 3 bases, with 11 bases remaining between them. There are 12 residues in the CDR3. The V gene's germline CDR1 is MNHEY and CDR2 SMNVEV (reference sequence). The CDR3 sequence: CASLDSYYEQYF. CDR3 bases: TGTGCCAGCTTGGACAGCTACTACGAGCAGTACTTC.

This chain joins TRBV7-3 and TRBJ1-1; D is unclear. The V gene's germline CDR1 is SGHTA and CDR2 FQGTGA. The CDR3 covers 16 residues. With 5 bases removed from V and 1 base from J, the gap between germline ends came to 17 bases. As DNA, the CDR3 is TGTGCCAGCAGCCCCTCCCGGAGGTCTTCGAACACTGAAGCTTTCTTT. Protein sequence: CASSPSRRSSNTEAFF. Variable domain in full (rest from reference TRBV7-3 and TRBJ1-1): GAGVSQTPSNKVTEKGKYVELRCDPISGHTALYWYRQSLGQGPEFLIYFQGTGAADDSGLPNDRFFAVRPEGSVSTLKIQRTERGDSAVYLCASSPSRRSSNTEAFFGQGTRLTVV.

The V and J genes are TRBV18 and TRBJ2-2; no firm D call. The germline V gene has CDR1 KGHSH and CDR2 LQKENI. Trimming left V 3 bases short and J 5 bases short, with 7 bases between. This CDR3 has 13 residues. CDR3 sequence reads: CASSPVETGELFF. CDR3 nucleotides: TGTGCCAGCTCACCCGTCGAGACCGGGGAGCTGTTTTTT.

This clone has more than one count but fewer than ten. The chain joins TRBV2 to TRBJ1-2, with TRBD1 as a possible D gene (5 bases). Trimming shortened V by 7 bases and J by 1 base, and 10 bases separated the two germline ends. Germline V CDR1 and CDR2: SNHLY, FYNNEI. CDR3 length: 13 amino acids. CDR3 DNA: TGTGCCAGCACCAGGGAACTTAACTATGGCTACACCTTC. Protein: CASTRELNYGYTF.

This chain uses TRBV5-1 with TRBJ2-7, with 8 bases identical to TRBD2. In germline, CDR1 is SGHRS, CDR2 YFSETQ. CDR3 length: 15 amino acids. Trimming at V came to 3 bases and at J to 2 bases, leaving 7 bases not matched to a gene. This chain's CDR3 is CASSSYGLATYEQYF. The CDR3, as DNA: TGCGCCAGCAGCTCCTATGGACTAGCTACCTACGAGCAGTACTTC.

The V call is TRBV7-3, the J call TRBJ2-2, with D possibly matching TRBD1 (6 bases). V gave up 6 bases and J gave up 0 bases, with 11 bases separating them. Germline values: CDR1 SGHTA, CDR2 FQGTGA. The CDR3 runs to 15 residues. The CDR3 sequence is CASSQGRTNTGELFF. In nucleotides, the CDR3 is TGTGCCAGCAGTCAGGGGCGTACGAACACCGGGGAGCTGTTTTTT.

V usage is TRBV14 and J usage is TRBJ2-3; maybe TRBD2 (5 bases). CDR1 is SGHDN, CDR2 FVKESK, per germline. Trimming stripped 4 bases from V and 4 bases from J, with 12 bases between. This CDR3 region has 14 residues. CDR3 sequence (DNA): TGTGCCAGCAGCCTACTAGGGAAGGCAGATACGCAGTATTTT. Its protein product is CASSLLGKADTQYF.